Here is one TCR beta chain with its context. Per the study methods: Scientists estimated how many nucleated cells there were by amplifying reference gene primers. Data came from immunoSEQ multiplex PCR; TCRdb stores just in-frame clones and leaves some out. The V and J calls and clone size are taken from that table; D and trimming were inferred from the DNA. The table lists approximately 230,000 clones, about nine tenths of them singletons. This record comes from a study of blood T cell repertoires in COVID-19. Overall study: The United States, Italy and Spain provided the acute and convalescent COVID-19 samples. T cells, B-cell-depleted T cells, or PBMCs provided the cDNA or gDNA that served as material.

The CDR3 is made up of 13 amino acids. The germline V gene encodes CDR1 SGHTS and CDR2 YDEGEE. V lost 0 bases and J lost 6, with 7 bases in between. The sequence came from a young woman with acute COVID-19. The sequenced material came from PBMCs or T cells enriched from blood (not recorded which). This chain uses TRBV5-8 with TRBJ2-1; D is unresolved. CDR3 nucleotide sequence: TGTGCCAGCAGCTTGGCGGAGAGCAATGAGCAGTTCTTC. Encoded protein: CASSLAESNEQFF.